The rows below give T cell receptor beta chains drawn from one sample of a study of response to subunit inactivated influenza vaccine. TCRdb recomputed calls from the RT-PCR reads with MiXCR, one row per CDR3 protein. The sample holds 860,000 or so distinct CDR3 sequences, about 20% seen once. Sample: PBMCs from blood, taken about 5 days after vaccination. The receptors were gathered from a man aged 50 to 60 who received an inactivated influenza vaccine. Both conserved end residues are part of each CDR3. A D gene is named only where the DNA matches it firmly. Clone sizes are given selectively: once, few, many, or a class where the clone is expanded.

>few|TRBJ1-5|TRBV6-5|TRBD1|19
TGTGCCAGCAGTTCCCAGACAGGGTGGGGACTGGGAGGCAATCAGCCCCAGCATTTT
CASSSQTGWGLGGNQPQHF
>-|TRBJ2-7|TRBV6-1|TRBD2|14
TGTGCCAGCATAGGGACTAGCGGGAGTGGCGAGCAGTACTTC
CASIGTSGSGEQYF
>few|TRBJ2-1|TRBV12-3/TRBV12-4|-|12
TGTGCCAGCAGTTCAGTAGCCAATGAGCAGTTCTTC
CASSSVANEQFF
>-|TRBJ2-7|TRBV6-2/TRBV6-3|-|15
TGTGCCGACCGTACACGCAGGGGAATGATTTACGAGCAGTACTTC
CADRTRRGMIYEQYF
>few|TRBJ2-7|TRBV6-2/TRBV6-3|TRBD1|13
TGTGCCAGCAGTTACGGACAGGGCGAGGAGCAGTACTTC
CASSYGQGEEQYF
>few|TRBJ1-1|TRBV20-1|TRBD1|14
TGCAGTGCTAACGGGGACAGCATGAACACTGAAGCTTTCTTT
CSANGDSMNTEAFF
>few|TRBJ2-1|TRBV11-3|TRBD2|17
TGTGCCAGCAGCTTAGATCCCGGACTAGCGGGAGGCAATGAGCAGTTCTTC
CASSLDPGLAGGNEQFF
>-|TRBJ2-7|TRBV7-2|TRBD1|17
TGTGCCAGCAGCTTAGCAGAGCGGACAGGGGGTATGGACGAGCAGTACTTC
CASSLAERTGGMDEQYF
>-|TRBJ2-3|TRBV2|-|15
TGTGCCAGCAGAGTAGACCTAGCGACTACAGATACGCAGTATTTT
CASRVDLATTDTQYF
>few|TRBJ1-5|TRBV4-2|-|16
TGTGCCAGCAGCCAATTTATCAGCAGGGGCAATCAGCCCCAGCATTTT
CASSQFISRGNQPQHF
>-|TRBJ2-2|TRBV7-6|-|15
TGTGCCAGCAGCAAGGACACCATGAACACCGGGGAGCTGTTTTTT
CASSKDTMNTGELFF
>few|TRBJ1-2|TRBV5-1|TRBD1|16
TGCGCCAGCAAACCGATCCCGCAGGGGGCCAACTATGGCTACACCTTC
CASKPIPQGANYGYTF
>once|TRBJ2-5|TRBV10-3|-|15
TGTGCCATCAAGGAGGGGACAGTAACCGGAGAGACCCAGTACTTC
CAIKEGTVTGETQYF
>few|TRBJ2-7|TRBV7-2|-|14
TGTGCCAGCAGCTACGGAGTACTGGCCGGCGAGCAGTACTTC
CASSYGVLAGEQYF
>-|TRBJ2-7|TRBV10-3|-|11
TGTGCCATCCAGTCCAGTAGCGAGCAGTACTTC
CAIQSSSEQYF
>few|TRBJ1-1|TRBV7-6|-|15
TGTGCCAGCAGCTTATCCGGGGCCCCGAACACTGAAGCTTTCTTT
CASSLSGAPNTEAFF
>once|TRBJ2-2|TRBV12-3/TRBV12-4|-|12
TGTGCCAGCAGTTTTACCGTCGGGGAGCTGTTTTTT
CASSFTVGELFF
>-|TRBJ2-3|TRBV28|-|15
TGTGCCAGCAGTTCATCCCAATGGGGCACAGATACGCAGTATTTT
CASSSSQWGTDTQYF
>few|TRBJ2-2|TRBV28|-|14
TGTGCCAGCAGTAGGTCCCGGAACACCGGGGAGCTGTTTTTT
CASSRSRNTGELFF
>-|TRBJ1-5|TRBV2|-|15
TGTGCCAGCGCAGGAACGGGGATTGTAAATCAGCCCCAGCATTTT
CASAGTGIVNQPQHF
>few|TRBJ1-1|TRBV4-1|-|17
TGCGCCAGCAGCCAAGAACCCCCCGGACGGTTGAACACTGAAGCTTTCTTT
CASSQEPPGRLNTEAFF
>-|TRBJ2-1|TRBV9|-|15
TGTGCCAGCAGCGTAGCCAACGCCATCTACAATGAGCAGTTCTTC
CASSVANAIYNEQFF
>-|TRBJ2-1|TRBV9|TRBD2|14
TGTGCCAGCAGCGCTGGCGGGAGGGCCAATGAGCAGTTCTTC
CASSAGGRANEQFF
>-|TRBJ2-7|TRBV29-1|-|14
TGCAGCGTCAAGGAACAGGGGACTGGGCCCGAGCAGTACTTC
CSVKEQGTGPEQYF